This T cell receptor (beta chain) is from a study of T cells in Graves' hyperthyroidism and ophthalmopathy. Study-level points and caveats: Most thyroid clonotypes with frequency above 0.001 were detected in blood.

Only a few counts were recorded for this clonotype. Its antigen is currently unknown. CDR1 DFQATT and CDR2 SNEGSKA come from the germline V gene (reference sequence). The V gene lost 3 bases and the J gene lost 3 bases, with 8 bases spanning the gap. This CDR3 is built from 12 residues. Using RNA transcripts as the source, TCR beta CDR3 regions were amplified. The HTBI primer set was used in a first-round RT-PCR of the TCR CDR3. TCRdb analysed the multiplex PCR reads with MiXCR anew, one entry per CDR3 protein. Of around 690,000 distinct CDR3 sequences listed, approximately 15% are singletons. The chain recombines TRBV20-1 with TRBJ1-2; unclear D gene. The receptor was derived from a man aged 45-65 years with Graves' hyperthyroidism. The sample comprised blood. This chain's CDR3 is CSAREGDYGYTF. Here the CDR3 DNA reads TGCAGTGCTAGGGAGGGAGACTATGGCTACACCTTC.